These 5 T cell receptor beta chains came from one sample sequenced in a study of blood T cell repertoires in COVID-19. Assay used: immunoSEQ multiplex PCR; TCRdb lists only in-frame clones, some missing. The sample includes some 130,000 clones, 79% seen only once; the top ten take around 3.3%. The sequenced sample consisted of peripheral blood. These receptors originate from a man aged 60 to 75 with acute or convalescent COVID-19.

This rearrangement joins TRBV6-1 to TRBJ2-1; D is possibly TRBD2 (6 bases). From germline, CDR1 is MNHNS and CDR2 SASEGT. The CDR3 is 15 residues long. The V end was cut by 3 bases, the J end by 0 bases, with 9 bases between. This chain's CDR3 is CASSEGLTSYNEQFF. In DNA, the CDR3 is TGTGCCAGCAGTGAGGGACTGACCTCCTACAATGAGCAGTTCTTC.

The chain joins TRBV29-1 to TRBJ1-2; D might be TRBD1 (6 bases). Germline loops: CDR1 SQVTM, CDR2 ANQGSEA. The CDR3 has 12 residues. V lost 8 bases and J 7 bases, leaving 17 bases between the germline ends. In DNA form, the CDR3 reads TGCAGCTTTGGGGGGCAGTCCCCTGGCTACACCTTC. Protein sequence: CSFGGQSPGYTF.

The V gene is TRBV5-6, the J gene TRBJ2-1; 8 nucleotides match TRBD1. The V and J ends lost 2 bases and 4 bases, in that order; junction bases with no gene match: 8. The CDR3 is 16 amino acids. Germline V CDR1 and CDR2: SGHDT, YYEEEE. As DNA, the CDR3 is TGTGCCAGCAGCTTACCCGGGACAGGCCTATACAATGAGCAGTTCTTC. This encodes CASSLPGTGLYNEQFF.

V usage is TRBV6-2 or TRBV6-3 and J usage is TRBJ1-1; D is uncertain. The germline gives CDR1 MNHEY, CDR2 SVGEGT. The CDR3 runs to 12 residues. Deletions cut 6 bases from V and 6 bases from J, with 11 bases between. Here the CDR3 reads CASSRAAPEAFF. CDR3 DNA: TGTGCCAGCAGCCGCGCGGCCCCTGAAGCTTTCTTT.

The V gene is TRBV10-3, the J gene TRBJ2-7; 10 bases align to TRBD2. This CDR3 has 15 amino acids. Germline CDR1 ENHRY, CDR2 SYGVKD. After removal of 0 bases from V and 3 bases from J, the junction contained 2 bases not matched to a gene. The CDR3 spells CAISESSSGSYEQYF. CDR3 bases: TGTGCCATCAGTGAGTCCTCTAGCGGGAGCTACGAGCAGTACTTC.